A single sample is the source of the 10 T cell receptor beta chains below, sequenced in a study of beta chain features in type 1 diabetes. Their antigens remain unidentified. Whole-study findings and limits: TCRB CDR3s from Type 1 diabetes patients were moderately but significantly shorter in all four CD4+ subsets.

Sequencing targeted expressed TCRB transcripts, as all isolated RNA had been reverse transcribed. Libraries were prepared by immunoSEQ multiplex PCR; TCRdb keeps only in-frame clonotypes and omits some of them. The sample contains fewer than 350,000 clones, about 15% of which appear only once. The specimen sequenced was naive CD4+ T cells from blood. These receptors were obtained from a man younger than 30 with type 1 diabetes.

This clone showed up just once. V gene TRBV10-2 combines with J gene TRBJ2-1; D is unclear. The CDR3 length is 12 residues. V was cut by 8 bases and J by 7 bases, with 12 bases left in between. CDR1 and CDR2 from the germline V gene are WSHSY and SAAADI. CDR3 in DNA: TGCGCCAGCGTTACTACGATGAATGAGCAGTTCTTC. Residues: CASVTTMNEQFF.

The sample holds a few counts of this clone. The chain recombines TRBV19 with TRBJ2-2; no clear D. Trimming took off 6 bases at V and 6 bases at J, with 14 bases between the two ends. CDR3 length equals 14 residues. Germline lookup yields CDR1 LNHDA and CDR2 SQIVND (reference sequence). CDR3 DNA sequence: TGTGCCAGTAGGATACGTTACGGGTCCGGGGAGCTGTTTTTT. This sequence encodes CASRIRYGSGELFF.

The gene calls are TRBV10-3 and TRBJ2-1, with TRBD2 matching over 7 bases. Germline CDR1 reads ENHRY; CDR2 reads SYGVKD. Trimming removed 2 bases from V and 0 bases from J; junction bases left unmatched: 4. The CDR3 has 16 residues. This CDR3 reads CAISEAGGSSYNEQFF. The DNA of the CDR3 is TGTGCCATCAGTGAGGCGGGCGGGAGCTCCTACAATGAGCAGTTCTTC.

This clone was seen more than once but under ten times. This sequence joins TRBV11-2 and TRBJ2-2; D gene uncertain. This CDR3 is built from 16 residues. Germline-derived CDR1 and CDR2 are SGHAT and FQNNGV. Trimming pared 4 bases from V and 4 bases from J, leaving 16 bases between. DNA of the CDR3: TGTGCCAGCAGCTCGAGGCCCCCCCTTGTCACCGGGGAGCTGTTTTTT. It specifies CASSSRPPLVTGELFF.

Turning to this clone: Other nucleotide sequences from this sample produce the same CDR3. V usage is TRBV30 and J usage is TRBJ1-2; no clear D. Germline lookup yields CDR1 GTSNPN and CDR2 SVGIG (reference sequence). The CDR3 extends over 11 amino acids. V was cut by 2 bases and J by 5 bases, with 6 bases left in between. The CDR3 reads CAWSPGYGYTF. The CDR3 DNA reads as TGTGCCTGGAGTCCGGGGTATGGCTACACCTTC.

This clone was observed a handful of times. This rearrangement joins TRBV11-2 to TRBJ2-7; TRBD1 agrees at 7 bases. CDR3 length equals 15 residues. Trimming at V came to 5 bases and at J to 2 bases, leaving 9 bases not matched to a gene. Germline CDR1 and CDR2: SGHAT and FQNNGV. The CDR3 loop is CASSQPGQWTYEQYF. In DNA, the CDR3 is TGTGCCAGCAGCCAACCGGGACAGTGGACCTACGAGCAGTACTTC. Supplemented by reference TRBV11-2 and TRBJ2-7, the full variable domain reads EAGVAQSPRYKIIEKRQSVAFWCNPISGHATLYWYQQILGQGPKLLIQFQNNGVVDDSQLPKDRFSAERLKGVDSTLKIQPAKLEDSAVYLCASSQPGQWTYEQYFGPGTRLTVT.

The chain recombines TRBV25-1 with TRBJ2-7; 11 bases agree with TRBD1. CDR3 length equals 14 residues. The V gene's germline CDR1 is MGHDK and CDR2 SYGVNS. V dropped 4 bases and J dropped 2; count of bases not matched to a gene: 1. This chain's CDR3 is CASSGGQGAYEQYF. The CDR3 coding sequence is TGTGCCAGCAGTGGGGGACAGGGGGCCTACGAGCAGTACTTC.

J is TRBJ2-7 and V is TRBV6-1; 7 bases map to TRBD1. This CDR3 region has 15 residues. Germline trimming cut 2 bases from V and 0 bases from J; bases unmatched to any gene: 4. Germline lookup yields CDR1 MNHNS and CDR2 SASEGT. The CDR3 DNA reads as TGTGCCAGCAGTGAACCCGGGACAGACTCCTACGAGCAGTACTTC. This sequence encodes CASSEPGTDSYEQYF.

Only a few counts were recorded for this clone. The chain links TRBV7-9 to TRBJ1-2, with no clear D. The CDR3 has 15 amino acids. Per the germline V gene, CDR1 is SEHNR and CDR2 is FQNEAQ (reference sequence). The V end lost 2 bases, the J end lost 5 bases, and 15 bases lay between the germline ends. In DNA, the CDR3 is TGTGCCAGCAGCTTAAGAGTTCAGGCGATATATGGCTACACCTTC. This sequence encodes CASSLRVQAIYGYTF.

J is TRBJ2-3 and V is TRBV2; perhaps TRBD2 as D (6 bases). CDR3 size: 14 residues. The germline CDR1 and CDR2 sequences are SNHLY and FYNNEI. V lost 7 bases to trimming and J lost 5 bases, with 16 bases between them. This chain's CDR3 is CASTLDGSRDTQYF. DNA of the CDR3: TGTGCCAGCACCCTGGACGGGAGTCGAGATACGCAGTATTTT.